The clone carrying this T cell receptor beta chain has more than one count but fewer than ten. This record belongs to a study of blood T cell repertoires in COVID-19. Sequenced by immunoSEQ multiplex PCR; TCRdb stores in-frame clones only, minus some. The profile shows 88,000 or so clones, about nine tenths of them singletons. CDR3 length: 14 residues. CDR1 and CDR2 from the germline V gene are SGHNT and YYREEE (reference sequence). With 4 bases clipped from V and 4 bases from J, the junction kept 7 bases outside the gene matches. Sequencing input: peripheral blood. The TCR originated in a man aged 50 to 60 with acute or convalescent COVID-19. The J gene is TRBJ2-7, the V gene TRBV5-4; 8 nucleotides match TRBD2. CDR3 loop: CASSPGSGMYEQYF. CDR3 coding DNA: TGTGCCAGCAGCCCCGGTAGCGGGATGTACGAGCAGTACTTC. Looking up the rest from reference TRBV5-4 and TRBJ2-7 gives the full variable domain: ETGVTQSPTHLIKTRGQQVTLRCSSQSGHNTVSWYQQALGQGPQFIFQYYREEENGRGNFPPRFSGLQFPNYSSELNVNALELDDSALYLCASSPGSGMYEQYFGPGTRLTVT.